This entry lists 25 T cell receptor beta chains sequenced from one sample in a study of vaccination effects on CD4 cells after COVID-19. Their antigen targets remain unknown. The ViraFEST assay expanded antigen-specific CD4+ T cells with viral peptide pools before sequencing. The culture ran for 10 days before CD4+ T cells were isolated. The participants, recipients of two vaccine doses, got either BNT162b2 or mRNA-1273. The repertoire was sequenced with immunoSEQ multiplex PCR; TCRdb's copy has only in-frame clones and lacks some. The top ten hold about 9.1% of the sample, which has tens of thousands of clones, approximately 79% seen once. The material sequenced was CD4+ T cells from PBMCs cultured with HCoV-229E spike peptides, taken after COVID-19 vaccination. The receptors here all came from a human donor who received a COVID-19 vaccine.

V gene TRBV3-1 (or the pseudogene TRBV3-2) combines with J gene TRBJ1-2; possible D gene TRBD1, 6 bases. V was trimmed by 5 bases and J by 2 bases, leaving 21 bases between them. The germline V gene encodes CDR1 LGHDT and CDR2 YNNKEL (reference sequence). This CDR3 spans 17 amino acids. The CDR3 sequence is CASSLTRQAAENYGYTF. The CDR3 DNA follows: TGTGCCAGCAGCTTAACAAGACAGGCAGCAGAGAACTATGGCTACACCTTC.

CDR3 region: CASSLGTQYF. CDR3 in DNA: TGTGCCAGCAGCTTAGGGACCCAGTACTTC. V and J are TRBV7-9 and TRBJ2-5; D remains ambiguous. Trimming left V 1 base short and J 7 bases short, with 1 base between. CDR1 SEHNR and CDR2 FQNEAQ come from the germline V gene (reference sequence). The CDR3 spans 10 residues.

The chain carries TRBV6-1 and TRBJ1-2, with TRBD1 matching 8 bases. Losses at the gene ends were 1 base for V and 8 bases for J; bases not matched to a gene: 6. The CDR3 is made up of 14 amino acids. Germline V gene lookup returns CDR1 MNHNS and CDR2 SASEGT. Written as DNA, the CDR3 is TGTGCCAGCAGTGAAGGGACAGGGCGTGAGGGCTACACCTTC. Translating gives CASSEGTGREGYTF.

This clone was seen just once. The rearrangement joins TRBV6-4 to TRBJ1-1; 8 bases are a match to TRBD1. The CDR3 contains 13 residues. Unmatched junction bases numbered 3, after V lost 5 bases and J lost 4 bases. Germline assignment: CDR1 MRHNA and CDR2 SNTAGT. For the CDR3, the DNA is TGTGCCAGCAGTTCGACAGGGGCCACTGAAGCTTTCTTT. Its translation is CASSSTGATEAFF.

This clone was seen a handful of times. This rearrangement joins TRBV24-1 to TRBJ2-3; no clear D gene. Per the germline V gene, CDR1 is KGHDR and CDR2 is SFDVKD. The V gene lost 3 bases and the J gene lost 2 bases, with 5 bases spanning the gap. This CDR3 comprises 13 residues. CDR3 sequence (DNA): TGTGCCACCAGTGATGGCGCCACAGATACGCAGTATTTT. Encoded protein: CATSDGATDTQYF.

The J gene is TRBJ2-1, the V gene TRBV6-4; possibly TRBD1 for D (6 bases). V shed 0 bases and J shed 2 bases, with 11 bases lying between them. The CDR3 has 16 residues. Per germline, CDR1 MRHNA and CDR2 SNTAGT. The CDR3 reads CASSDSYRDAYNEQFF. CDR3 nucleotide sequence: TGTGCCAGCAGTGACTCTTACAGGGACGCCTACAATGAGCAGTTCTTC.

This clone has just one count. CDR3 region: CAISESYGQGNYTF. In DNA, the CDR3 is TGTGCCATCAGTGAGTCATATGGACAGGGGAACTACACCTTC. The chain employs TRBV10-3 and TRBJ1-2; 9 bases fit TRBD1. Germline CDR1 is ENHRY and CDR2 is SYGVKD. The trim removed 0 bases at V and 10 bases at J, leaving 6 bases unmatched. The CDR3 covers 14 residues.

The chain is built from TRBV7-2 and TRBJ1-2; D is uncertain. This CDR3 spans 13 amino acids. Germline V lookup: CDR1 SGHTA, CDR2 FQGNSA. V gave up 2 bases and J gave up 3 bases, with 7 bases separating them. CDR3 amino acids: CASSLTEYYGYTF. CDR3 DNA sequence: TGTGCCAGCAGCTTAACCGAATACTATGGCTACACCTTC.

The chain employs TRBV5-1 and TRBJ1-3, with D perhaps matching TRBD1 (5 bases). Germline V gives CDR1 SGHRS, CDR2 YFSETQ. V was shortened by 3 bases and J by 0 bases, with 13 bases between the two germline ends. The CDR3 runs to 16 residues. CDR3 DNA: TGCGCCAGCAGCTCTGACAGCCCCAGCTCTGGAAACACCATATATTTT. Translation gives CASSSDSPSSGNTIYF.

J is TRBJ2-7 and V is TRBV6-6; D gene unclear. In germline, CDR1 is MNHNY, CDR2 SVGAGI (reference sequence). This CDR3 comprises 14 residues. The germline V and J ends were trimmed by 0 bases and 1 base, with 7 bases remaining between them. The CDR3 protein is CASSYSLQSYEQYF. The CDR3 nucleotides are TGTGCCAGCAGTTACTCACTACAGTCCTACGAGCAGTACTTC.

In nucleotides, the CDR3 is TGTGCTAGTGGTTTGGACCCCAATTATGGTGAGCAGTTCTTC. Protein sequence: CASGLDPNYGEQFF. V is TRBV12-5 and J is TRBJ2-1; D is unclear. The CDR3 has 14 amino acids. Per the germline V gene, CDR1 is LGHNT and CDR2 is FRNRAP. Trimming removed 1 base at V and 9 bases at J, with 13 bases between.

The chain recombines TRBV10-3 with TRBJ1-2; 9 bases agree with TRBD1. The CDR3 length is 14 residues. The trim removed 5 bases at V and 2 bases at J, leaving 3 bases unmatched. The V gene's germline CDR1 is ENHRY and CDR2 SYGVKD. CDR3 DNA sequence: TGTGCCATCAGTTTGACAGGGGGAAACTATGGCTACACCTTC. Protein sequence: CAISLTGGNYGYTF.

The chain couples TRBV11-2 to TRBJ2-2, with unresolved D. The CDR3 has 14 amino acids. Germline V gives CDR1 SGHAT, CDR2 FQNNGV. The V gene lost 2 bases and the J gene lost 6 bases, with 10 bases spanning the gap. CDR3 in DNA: TGTGCCAGCAGCTTAACATGGGGTGCCGGGGAGCTGTTTTTT. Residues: CASSLTWGAGELFF.

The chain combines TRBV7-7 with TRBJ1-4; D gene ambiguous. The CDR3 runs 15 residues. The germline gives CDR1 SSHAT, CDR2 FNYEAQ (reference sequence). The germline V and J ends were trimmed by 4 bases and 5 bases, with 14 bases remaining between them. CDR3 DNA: TGTGCCAGCAGCTCCGGTCGGGGTTCAAATGAAAAACTGTTTTTT. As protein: CASSSGRGSNEKLFF.

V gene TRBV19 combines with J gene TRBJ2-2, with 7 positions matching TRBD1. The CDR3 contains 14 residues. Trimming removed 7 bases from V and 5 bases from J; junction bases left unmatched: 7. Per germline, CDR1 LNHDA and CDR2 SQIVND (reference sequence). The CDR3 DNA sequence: TGTGCCAGTAACTGGGGGACAGATACCGGGGAGCTGTTTTTT. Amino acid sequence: CASNWGTDTGELFF.

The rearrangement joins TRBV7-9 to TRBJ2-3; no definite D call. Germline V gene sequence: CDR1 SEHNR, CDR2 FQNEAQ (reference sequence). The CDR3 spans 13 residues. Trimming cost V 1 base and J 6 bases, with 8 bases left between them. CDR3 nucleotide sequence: TGTGCCAGCAGCTTAGTTATGGGGGATACGCAGTATTTT. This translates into CASSLVMGDTQYF.

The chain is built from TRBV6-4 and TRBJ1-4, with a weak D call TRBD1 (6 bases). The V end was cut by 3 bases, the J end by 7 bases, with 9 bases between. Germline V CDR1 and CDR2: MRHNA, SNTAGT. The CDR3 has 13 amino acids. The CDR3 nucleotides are TGTGCCAGCAGTGAACAGGGTAGTGAAAAACTGTTTTTT. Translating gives CASSEQGSEKLFF.

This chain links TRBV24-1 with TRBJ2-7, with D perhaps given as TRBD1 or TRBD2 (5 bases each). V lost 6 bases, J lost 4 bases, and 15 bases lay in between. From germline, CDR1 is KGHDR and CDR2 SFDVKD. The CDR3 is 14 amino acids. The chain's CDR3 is CATSPGTAHYEQYF. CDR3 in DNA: TGTGCCACCAGTCCAGGGACGGCACATTACGAGCAGTACTTC.

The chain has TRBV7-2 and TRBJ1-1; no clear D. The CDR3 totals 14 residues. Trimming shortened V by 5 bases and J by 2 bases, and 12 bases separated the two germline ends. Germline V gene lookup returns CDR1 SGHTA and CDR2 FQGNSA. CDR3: CASSRQGPNTEAFF. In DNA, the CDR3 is TGTGCCAGCAGCCGCCAAGGGCCTAACACTGAAGCTTTCTTT.

CDR3 DNA: TGTGCCAGCAGCTTAGCTCCCGCACCTAGCACAGATACGCAGTATTTT. It yields the protein CASSLAPAPSTDTQYF. The chain combines TRBV7-7 with TRBJ2-3; D not certain. CDR3 length: 16 residues. V lost 0 bases and J lost 0, with 10 bases in between. CDR1 and CDR2 (germline): SSHAT, FNYEAQ (reference sequence).

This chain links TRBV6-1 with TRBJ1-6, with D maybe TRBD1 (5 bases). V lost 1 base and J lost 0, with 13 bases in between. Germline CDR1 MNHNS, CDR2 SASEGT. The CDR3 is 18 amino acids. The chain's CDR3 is CASSEVDRRSSYNSPLHF. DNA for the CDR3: TGTGCCAGCAGTGAAGTAGACAGACGAAGCTCCTATAATTCACCCCTCCACTTT.

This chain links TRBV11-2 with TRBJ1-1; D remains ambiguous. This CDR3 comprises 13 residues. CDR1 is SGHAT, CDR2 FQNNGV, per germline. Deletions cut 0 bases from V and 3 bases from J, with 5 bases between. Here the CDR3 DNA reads TGTGCCAGCAGCTTAGATATGGACACTGAAGCTTTCTTT. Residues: CASSLDMDTEAFF.

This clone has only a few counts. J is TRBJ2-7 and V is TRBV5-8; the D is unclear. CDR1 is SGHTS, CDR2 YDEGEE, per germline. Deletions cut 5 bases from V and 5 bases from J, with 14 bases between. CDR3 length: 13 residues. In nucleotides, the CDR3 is TGTGCCAGCAGGTACTTACAGAGTCACGAGCAGTACTTC. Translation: CASRYLQSHEQYF.

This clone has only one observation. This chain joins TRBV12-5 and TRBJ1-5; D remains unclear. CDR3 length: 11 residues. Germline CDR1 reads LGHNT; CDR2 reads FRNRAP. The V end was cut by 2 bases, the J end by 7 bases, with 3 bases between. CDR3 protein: CASGLLQPQHF. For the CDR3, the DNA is TGTGCTAGTGGTTTGCTCCAGCCCCAGCATTTT.

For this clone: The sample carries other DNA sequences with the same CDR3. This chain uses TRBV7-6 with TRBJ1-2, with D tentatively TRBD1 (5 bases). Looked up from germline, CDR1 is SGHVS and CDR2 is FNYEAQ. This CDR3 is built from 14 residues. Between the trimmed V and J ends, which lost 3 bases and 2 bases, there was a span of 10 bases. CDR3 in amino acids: CASSLGQGNYGYTF. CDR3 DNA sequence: TGTGCCAGCAGCTTGGGGCAGGGAAACTATGGCTACACCTTC.